These 21 T cell receptor beta chains share one sample of origin, sequenced in a study of CD8 T cells in ankylosing spondylitis. From the 5' RACE reads, TCRdb called clonotypes with MiXCR, one entry per CDR3 protein. The sample comprises approximately 100,000 distinct CDR3 sequences, 24% of which are singletons, and 10% to 15% rests with the top ten. Sequenced: synovial fluid, either unsorted or a sorted T cell fraction (not recorded which). These receptors all stem from a male donor with ankylosing spondylitis.

The J gene is TRBJ2-7, the V gene TRBV5-1; possible D gene TRBD1, 5 bases. This CDR3 is 14 amino acids long. V was trimmed by 4 bases and J by 0 bases, leaving 11 bases between them. Germline V lookup: CDR1 SGHRS, CDR2 YFSETQ. CDR3 protein: CASSQGESSYEQYF. For the CDR3, the DNA is TGCGCCAGCAGCCAAGGGGAATCCTCCTACGAGCAGTACTTC.

This clonotype has a handful of counts. The chain carries TRBV7-2 and TRBJ2-1; D uncertain. CDR1 is SGHTA and CDR2 is FQGNSA in the germline V gene. The CDR3 is 13 amino acids. V gave up 9 bases and J gave up 8 bases, with 17 bases separating them. The CDR3 loop reads CARSPPGVDEQFF. The CDR3 DNA reads as TGTGCCAGAAGCCCCCCCGGCGTGGATGAGCAGTTCTTC.

This clonotype was recorded many times. V and J are TRBV27 and TRBJ1-1; TRBD1 is a possible D gene (5 bases). CDR3 length equals 14 residues. Germline V lookup: CDR1 MNHEY, CDR2 SMNVEV (reference sequence). V lost 3 bases to trimming and J lost 3 bases, with 11 bases between them. Written as DNA, the CDR3 is TGTGCCAGCAGTTTGGGGGAAAGGGACACTGAAGCTTTCTTT. Translating gives CASSLGERDTEAFF.

The sample holds a few counts of this clonotype. The chain has TRBV30 and TRBJ1-1, with D unclear. This CDR3 region has 13 residues. V was clipped by 4 bases and J by 0 bases, with 9 bases between them. CDR1 is GTSNPN and CDR2 is SVGIG in the germline V gene (reference sequence). The CDR3 is CAWTAEMNTEAFF. The CDR3 nucleotides are TGTGCCTGGACGGCAGAAATGAACACTGAAGCTTTCTTT.

The CDR3 here is CASSVRTDTQYF. The CDR3 DNA sequence: TGTGCCAGCAGCGTCCGTACCGATACGCAGTATTTT. The chain is built from TRBV9 and TRBJ2-3; D is unclear. This CDR3 is 12 amino acids long. V was shortened by 2 bases and J by 6 bases, with 7 bases between the two germline ends. CDR1 is SGDLS and CDR2 is YYNGEE in the germline V gene.

This clonotype has only a few counts. V is TRBV6-1 and J is TRBJ2-3; D may be TRBD2 (7 bases). The CDR3 loop spans 15 amino acids. CDR1 is MNHNS, CDR2 SASEGT, per germline. The V end was cut by 6 bases, the J end by 2 bases, with 15 bases between. The CDR3 DNA reads as TGTGCCAGCAGGCTTGGGGGGGCTTTCACAGATACGCAGTATTTT. Translating gives CASRLGGAFTDTQYF.

This clonotype was observed at least ten times. The J gene is TRBJ2-1, the V gene TRBV20-1; a possible D gene is TRBD2 (7 bases). Germline V gives CDR1 DFQATT, CDR2 SNEGSKA (reference sequence). There are 15 residues in the CDR3. V was trimmed by 0 bases and J by 6 bases, leaving 15 bases between them. CDR3 loop: CSARDAGANFNEQFF. CDR3 nucleotides: TGCAGTGCTAGAGATGCGGGGGCGAACTTCAATGAGCAGTTCTTC.

This clonotype was counted a few times. This chain links TRBV29-1 with TRBJ2-3, with D tentatively TRBD2 (6 bases). The CDR3 is 12 residues long. V shed 4 bases and J shed 6 bases, with 11 bases lying between them. Per germline, CDR1 SQVTM and CDR2 ANQGSEA. CDR3 coding DNA: TGCAGCGTTGTAGGCCTAGCGGATACGCAGTATTTT. Protein product: CSVVGLADTQYF.

The table lists this clonotype with many counts. This chain joins TRBV5-1 and TRBJ2-7; TRBD2 matches 7 bases. Trimming at V came to 0 bases and at J to 3 bases, leaving 6 bases not matched to a gene. The CDR3 is 15 amino acids. The germline V gene encodes CDR1 SGHRS and CDR2 YFSETQ. CDR3 DNA: TGCGCCAGCAGCTTGGACATCGGGGGGTTCTACGAGCAGTACTTC. Its translation: CASSLDIGGFYEQYF.

Many counts were recorded for this clonotype. This chain uses TRBV5-6 with TRBJ1-1; no definite D call. Per the germline V gene, CDR1 is SGHDT and CDR2 is YYEEEE. V shed 1 base and J shed 5 bases, with 9 bases lying between them. There are 13 residues in the CDR3. The DNA for the CDR3 is TGTGCCAGCAGCTTGCCGGGCAGGACTGAAGCTTTCTTT. It is translated as CASSLPGRTEAFF.

This clonotype turned up a few times. The genes are TRBV29-1 and TRBJ1-2, with D perhaps TRBD1 (6 bases). Germline V gives CDR1 SQVTM, CDR2 ANQGSEA. V lost 7 bases, J lost 4 bases, and 13 bases lay in between. The length of the CDR3 is 12 residues. CDR3 coding DNA: TGCAGCGCGGCGGCAGGGGCCTATGGCTACACCTTC. Protein sequence: CSAAAGAYGYTF.

This clonotype has a handful of counts. This chain uses TRBV7-2 with TRBJ1-3, with 8 bases aligning to TRBD1. This CDR3 is 14 amino acids long. The V and J ends lost 2 bases and 6 bases, in that order; junction bases with no gene match: 3. CDR1 is SGHTA and CDR2 is FQGNSA in the germline V gene. This CDR3 reads CASSLTGGVNTIYF. As DNA, the CDR3 is TGTGCCAGCAGCTTAACAGGGGGGGTAAACACCATATATTTT.

The chain combines TRBV6-1 with TRBJ1-2; 9 bases map to TRBD1. The J segment lost 5 bases and the V segment lost 6 bases, leaving 16 bases of the junction unmatched. Germline loops: CDR1 MNHNS, CDR2 SASEGT. The CDR3 loop spans 17 amino acids. For the CDR3, the DNA is TGTGCCAGCAGACAACAGACAGGGGGAGCCGAGACGTATGGCTACACCTTC. Encoded protein: CASRQQTGGAETYGYTF.

The chain recombines TRBV18 with TRBJ2-3, with 10 bases lining up with TRBD1. Germline loops: CDR1 KGHSH, CDR2 LQKENI. This CDR3 is 16 amino acids long. V was clipped by 4 bases and J by 4 bases; unmatched bases: 8. CDR3 residues: CASSRNPGQGSDTQYF. For the CDR3, the DNA is TGTGCCAGCTCACGCAATCCGGGACAGGGGTCAGATACGCAGTATTTT.

There are a few counts of this clonotype. The chain uses TRBV6-2 or TRBV6-3 and TRBJ1-2; D is uncertain. Germline CDR1 MNHEY, CDR2 SVGEGT. CDR3 length: 12 residues. V lost 6 bases, J lost 5 bases, and 10 bases lay in between. The CDR3 coding sequence is TGTGCCAGCAGCGAAACGGGTTATGGCTACACCTTC. It yields the protein CASSETGYGYTF.

A few counts support this clonotype. The chain carries TRBV6-4 and TRBJ1-1; D is ambiguous. The CDR3 extends over 13 amino acids. Germline assignment: CDR1 MRHNA and CDR2 SNTAGT. V lost 5 bases and J lost 1, with 8 bases in between. The CDR3, as DNA: TGTGCCAGCAGTACATCCTGGAACACTGAAGCTTTCTTT. Encoded protein: CASSTSWNTEAFF.

V is TRBV19 and J is TRBJ2-1, with D possibly matching TRBD1 (5 bases). The CDR3 loop spans 16 amino acids. The V end lost 1 base, the J end lost 4 bases, and 14 bases lay between the germline ends. Germline V lookup: CDR1 LNHDA, CDR2 SQIVND (reference sequence). The CDR3 region has the DNA TGTGCCAGTAGTATAGGCCAGGGCGCTTTATACAATGAGCAGTTCTTC. Amino acid sequence: CASSIGQGALYNEQFF.

This clonotype appeared a few times. The chain links TRBV30 to TRBJ2-3; 7 nucleotides align to TRBD1. J was trimmed by 4 bases and V by 3 bases; bases with no gene match: 7. Germline CDR1 reads GTSNPN; CDR2 reads SVGIG (reference sequence). The CDR3 extends over 14 amino acids. CDR3 DNA sequence: TGTGCCTGGAGCGCTGGACAGGCGGCAGATACGCAGTATTTT. Translation gives CAWSAGQAADTQYF.

This clonotype was counted ten times or more. V gene TRBV2 combines with J gene TRBJ2-1, with D possibly matching TRBD2 (5 bases). The CDR3 loop spans 15 amino acids. V lost 7 bases and J 6 bases, leaving 19 bases between the germline ends. Germline CDR1 and CDR2: SNHLY and FYNNEI. CDR3 nucleotides: TGTGCCAGCACCGGCGAGGAAGCGGCGGGCAATGAGCAGTTCTTC. Its protein product is CASTGEEAAGNEQFF.

The CDR3 nucleotides read TGTGCTAGTGGTTCAGGGGCCGGTCAGCCCCAGCATTTT. The encoded protein is CASGSGAGQPQHF. The chain carries TRBV12-5 and TRBJ1-5; possible D gene TRBD1, 6 bases. The CDR3 totals 13 residues. V gave up 4 bases and J gave up 6 bases, with 10 bases separating them. The germline V gene encodes CDR1 LGHNT and CDR2 FRNRAP.

This clonotype came up a few times. The chain uses TRBV6-1 and TRBJ2-3; possible D gene TRBD1, 5 bases. CDR3 length equals 15 residues. Germline V lookup: CDR1 MNHNS, CDR2 SASEGT. V gave up 0 bases and J gave up 4 bases, with 11 bases separating them. The CDR3 region has the DNA TGTGCCAGCAGTGAAGCGCTTCAGGGCCCAGATACGCAGTATTTT. Its protein is CASSEALQGPDTQYF.